This TCR beta chain stems from a study of blood T cells in healthy people across ages. Findings and caveats of the study: Diversity of TCR beta per million T cells declined in a roughly linear way with age.

Peripheral blood, approximately 10 milliliters per donor, was collected. CDR1 DFQATT and CDR2 SNEGSKA come from the germline V gene (reference sequence). Deletions cut 4 bases from V and 9 bases from J, with 19 bases between. The CDR3 has 14 residues. A second roughly 7 to 12 cycle PCR used barcoded and J-beta primers. MiXCR was run by TCRdb on the 5' RACE reads, yielding one entry per CDR3 protein. The sample includes some 1.4 million distinct CDR3 sequences, approximately 42% of them seen just once. Of note for this clonotype: Antigen unknown.

This TCR was sampled from a woman aged 18-29 years in good health. Source material: blood. The gene calls are TRBV20-1 and TRBJ2-1; D is possibly TRBD1 (7 bases). The chain's CDR3 is CSATLENRGGEQFF. The DNA for the CDR3 is TGCAGTGCTACCCTAGAGAACAGGGGAGGTGAGCAGTTCTTC.